This TCR beta chain was identified during a study of T-cell reconstitution after alpha-beta-depleted transplantation in children. Overall study results and limits: The study reportedly traced alpha-beta T cells about two months after transplant to several hundred expanded graft clones.

Unique molecular identifiers were incorporated into the prepared TCRbeta library. TCRdb reanalysed the PCR reads using MiXCR and keeps one entry per CDR3 protein. The table lists 900,000 or so distinct CDR3 sequences, roughly 15% of them singletons. In germline, CDR1 is MNHEY, CDR2 SMNVEV (reference sequence). With 3 bases removed from V and 2 bases from J, the gap between germline ends came to 14 bases. CDR3 length equals 15 residues. Worth noting for this clonotype: Its antigen is currently unknown.

The sequencing here drew on PBMCs, mostly from graft donor cells, taken 360 days after TCRalphabeta/CD19-depleted stem cell transplant. The TCR was taken from a male patient younger than 18 who had a stem cell transplant for acute lymphoblastic leukemia, so the T cells may come from the graft donor. The chain joins TRBV27 to TRBJ2-7; D might be TRBD2 (5 bases). The CDR3 bases are TGTGCCAGCAGTTTTTCGGCTCACGGGGCCTACGAGCAGTACTTC. It is translated as CASSFSAHGAYEQYF.